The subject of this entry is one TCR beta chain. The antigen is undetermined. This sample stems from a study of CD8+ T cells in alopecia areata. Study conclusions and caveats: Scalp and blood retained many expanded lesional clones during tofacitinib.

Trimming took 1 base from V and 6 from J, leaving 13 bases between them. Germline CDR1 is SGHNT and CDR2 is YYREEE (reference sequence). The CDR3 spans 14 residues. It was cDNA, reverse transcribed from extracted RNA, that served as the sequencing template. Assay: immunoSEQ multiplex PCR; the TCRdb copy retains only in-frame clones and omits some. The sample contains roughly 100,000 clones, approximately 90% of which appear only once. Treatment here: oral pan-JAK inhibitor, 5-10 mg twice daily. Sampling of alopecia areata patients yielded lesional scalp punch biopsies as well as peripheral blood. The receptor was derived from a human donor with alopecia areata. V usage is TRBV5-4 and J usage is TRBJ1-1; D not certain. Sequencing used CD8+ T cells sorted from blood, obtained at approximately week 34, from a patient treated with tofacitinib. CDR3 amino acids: CASSLPAATAEAFF. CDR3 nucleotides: TGTGCCAGCAGCTTGCCCGCCGCGACCGCTGAAGCTTTCTTT.